The 10 T cell receptor beta chains given below trace back to one sample, sequenced in a study of blood T cell repertoires in COVID-19. Produced via immunoSEQ multiplex PCR; TCRdb's table is partial and in-frame only. The sample lists 150,000 or so clones; about 76% were seen once. Material for sequencing was peripheral blood. The receptors come from a woman in her 70s with COVID-19, enrolled during active disease.

This chain connects TRBV19 to TRBJ1-1; a possible D gene is TRBD1 (5 bases). Germline CDR1 is LNHDA and CDR2 is SQIVND (reference sequence). CDR3 length: 14 residues. Trimming left V 3 bases short and J 1 base short, with 9 bases between. In DNA, the CDR3 is TGTGCCAGTAGTATGTCCGACAGGAACACTGAAGCTTTCTTT. This gives the protein CASSMSDRNTEAFF.

The CDR3 DNA sequence: TGTGCCAGCAGCTTAGGAATCGGACAGAGCTATAATGAAAAACTGTTTTTT. Its translation is CASSLGIGQSYNEKLFF. The chain combines TRBV7-9 with TRBJ1-4; a possible D gene is TRBD1 (6 bases). V was pared by 1 base and J by 4 bases, with 16 bases between. Germline V gene data show CDR1 as SEHNR and CDR2 as FQNEAQ (reference sequence). The CDR3 runs to 17 residues.

CDR3 sequence: CASSVQGPRGNSPLHF. CDR3 sequence (DNA): TGTGCCAGCAGTGTCCAGGGGCCAAGGGGTAATTCACCCCTCCACTTT. The chain couples TRBV2 to TRBJ1-6; D may be TRBD1 (6 bases). V was pared by 4 bases and J by 6 bases, with 16 bases between. The CDR3 is 16 amino acids. CDR1 and CDR2 from the germline V gene are SNHLY and FYNNEI.

This clone was observed once. The chain has TRBV5-1 and TRBJ2-1, with D perhaps matching TRBD1 (6 bases). V was cut by 5 bases and J by 10 bases, with 16 bases left in between. The CDR3 is 13 residues long. Germline V gives CDR1 SGHRS, CDR2 YFSETQ. The CDR3 here is CASSATGLGEQFF. The CDR3 DNA reads as TGCGCCAGCAGTGCAACAGGGTTGGGGGAGCAGTTCTTC.

The chain uses TRBV21-1 and TRBJ1-5. TRBV21-1 represents a pseudogene. The CDR3 is 17 amino acids. The CDR3 sequence: CASSSLGGGLNNQPQHF. In nucleotides, the CDR3 is TGTGCCAGCAGCAGCCTGGGGGGGGGCTTAAACAATCAGCCCCAGCATTTT.

The rearrangement links TRBV18 to TRBJ2-7; possible D gene TRBD2, 6 bases. CDR1 and CDR2 (germline): KGHSH, LQKENI. The V end was cut by 3 bases, the J end by 1 base, with 13 bases between. The CDR3 runs 15 residues. CDR3 nucleotide sequence: TGTGCCAGCTCACCTGAAGGACGGGGGTCCTACGAGCAGTACTTC. Protein product: CASSPEGRGSYEQYF.

To note about this clone: One end of the junction does not line up with germline, which may come from a read error. CDR3 DNA sequence: TGTGCCAGCAGTCGAAGCCGACAGCGTACCAAGCCTTTT. Its protein is CASSRSRQRTKPF. This rearrangement joins TRBV28 to TRBJ1-5, with TRBD1 as a possible D gene (5 bases). CDR3 size: 13 residues. Germline V gene sequence: CDR1 MDHEN, CDR2 SYDVKM.

The rearrangement uses TRBV5-8 and TRBJ2-5; weak D call: TRBD2 (5 bases). Germline V CDR1 and CDR2: SGHTS, YDEGEE. Trimming left V 1 base short and J 4 bases short, with 14 bases between. There are 15 residues in the CDR3. CDR3 loop: CASSLFQSRGETQYF. For the CDR3, the DNA is TGTGCCAGCAGCTTGTTTCAGTCTCGGGGAGAGACCCAGTACTTC.

The chain carries TRBV7-8 and TRBJ1-2; no firm D call. The V gene lost 3 bases and the J gene lost 5 bases, with 13 bases spanning the gap. CDR3 length: 14 amino acids. Germline lookup yields CDR1 SGHVS and CDR2 FQNEAQ. Here the CDR3 DNA reads TGTGCCAGCAGCTTCAGCCGGGCGGGTTATGGCTACACCTTC. It yields the protein CASSFSRAGYGYTF.

CDR3 sequence (DNA): TGTGCCAGCAGTTACGGGACAGGGGTGAATTCACCCCTCCACTTT. Protein product: CASSYGTGVNSPLHF. The rearrangement uses TRBV6-5 and TRBJ1-6; 10 positions agree with TRBD1. Germline CDR1 and CDR2: MNHEY and SVGAGI. The CDR3 has 15 residues. V trimming: 2 bases; J trimming: 7 bases; junction bases outside the gene matches: 2.